Following are 13 T cell receptor beta chains from one sample sequenced in a study of CD8+ T cells in alopecia areata. Sequencing templates came from extracted RNA that was reverse transcribed into cDNA. The data were produced by immunoSEQ multiplex PCR, yet TCRdb's version contains in-frame clones alone and is incomplete. The sample lists more than 200,000 clones, about 40% occurring once. The treatment denotes: oral pan-JAK inhibitor, 5-10 mg twice daily. The sample consisted of CD4+ T cells sorted from blood, taken at roughly week 36, from a patient treated with tofacitinib. The receptors stem from a human donor with alopecia areata.

V is TRBV4-2 and J is TRBJ2-7, with D perhaps matching TRBD2 (5 bases). CDR3 size: 13 residues. V was shortened by 5 bases and J by 5 bases, with 13 bases between the two germline ends. Germline assignment: CDR1 LGHNA and CDR2 YNFKEQ. The CDR3 is CASSTGFYNEQYF. The CDR3 coding sequence is TGTGCCAGCAGCACGGGATTCTACAACGAGCAGTACTTC.

The rearrangement uses TRBV25-1 and TRBJ1-2; 8 positions agree with TRBD1. The CDR3 runs to 13 residues. The J segment lost 7 bases and the V segment lost 6 bases, leaving 7 bases of the junction unmatched. CDR1 is MGHDK and CDR2 is SYGVNS in the germline V gene. In nucleotides, the CDR3 is TGTGCCAGCAGGGACGCAGGGGGCCGTGGCTACACCTTC. Protein sequence: CASRDAGGRGYTF.

Remarks on this clone: Other DNA sequences from this sample encode an identical CDR3 as well. The rearrangement joins TRBV28 to TRBJ2-7; D unclear. This CDR3 has 12 residues. Looked up from germline, CDR1 is MDHEN and CDR2 is SYDVKM. Trimming cost V 3 bases and J 3 bases, with 6 bases left between them. CDR3: CASSFRGYEQYF. The CDR3 DNA sequence: TGTGCCAGCAGTTTCCGAGGCTACGAGCAGTACTTC.

This clone appeared a single time. This chain links TRBV7-9 with TRBJ1-1; D may be TRBD1 (6 bases). Germline V lookup: CDR1 SEHNR, CDR2 FQNEAQ (reference sequence). The CDR3 covers 13 residues. V shed 6 bases and J shed 11 bases, with 19 bases lying between them. The CDR3, as DNA: TGTGCCAGCAGTCCTACCGTCGGAAGGGGGGCTTTCTTT. It specifies CASSPTVGRGAFF.

This clone showed up just a few times. This CDR3 is CASKGARGRGYEQYF. The CDR3 region has the DNA TGTGCCAGCAAAGGGGCCCGGGGGCGCGGCTACGAGCAGTACTTC. The chain is built from TRBV28 and TRBJ2-7; D assignment may be TRBD1 or TRBD2 (6 bases each). CDR1 is MDHEN, CDR2 SYDVKM, per germline. The length of the CDR3 is 15 residues. Trimming took off 7 bases at V and 3 bases at J, with 19 bases between the two ends.

The chain combines TRBV10-3 with TRBJ1-1; possibly TRBD1 for D (6 bases). The length of the CDR3 is 14 residues. Germline V CDR1 and CDR2: ENHRY, SYGVKD. Trimming stripped 6 bases from V and 6 bases from J, with 17 bases between. CDR3 amino acids: CAIRWTAVDAEAFF. For the CDR3, the DNA is TGTGCCATCAGGTGGACAGCCGTGGATGCTGAAGCTTTCTTT.

The rearrangement uses TRBV5-1 and TRBJ2-5, with 8 bases aligning to TRBD2. Losses at the gene ends were 4 bases for V and 2 bases for J; bases not matched to a gene: 4. CDR1 and CDR2 from the germline V gene are SGHRS and YFSETQ. This CDR3 spans 14 amino acids. DNA of the CDR3: TGCGCCAGCAGCGCCCGGGGGGGACAAGAGACCCAGTACTTC. This gives the protein CASSARGGQETQYF.

This clone came up a few times. The rearrangement links TRBV4-1 to TRBJ1-5, with a weak D call TRBD1 (5 bases). The germline V gene has CDR1 MGHRA and CDR2 YSYEKL. The CDR3 runs 14 residues. Trimming took off 3 bases at V and 5 bases at J, with 11 bases between the two ends. The CDR3: CASSHGGPYQPQHF. The CDR3 bases are TGCGCCAGCAGCCACGGGGGACCGTATCAGCCCCAGCATTTT.

The CDR3 bases are TGTGCCACTTGGAGGGTTCACAGCTCCTACAATGAGCAGTTCTTC. Encoded protein: CATWRVHSSYNEQFF. This chain joins TRBV6-1 and TRBJ2-1; D is possibly TRBD2 (6 bases). The CDR3 length is 15 residues. Trimming removed 10 bases from V and 0 bases from J, with 16 bases in between. Germline V lookup: CDR1 MNHNS, CDR2 SASEGT.

V and J are TRBV5-4 and TRBJ1-1; TRBD1 agrees at 9 bases. The CDR3 extends over 14 amino acids. J was trimmed by 7 bases and V by 5 bases; bases with no gene match: 9. Germline CDR1 is SGHNT and CDR2 is YYREEE (reference sequence). This CDR3 reads CASRKDRGIGEAFF. CDR3 nucleotide sequence: TGTGCCAGCAGAAAAGACAGGGGGATCGGTGAAGCTTTCTTT.

This clone has more than one count but fewer than ten. The chain has TRBV29-1 and TRBJ2-6, with 7 bases that match TRBD1. The CDR3 extends over 16 amino acids. The V and J ends lost 2 bases and 5 bases, in that order; junction bases with no gene match: 9. The germline V gene encodes CDR1 SQVTM and CDR2 ANQGSEA. The CDR3 is CSVERGQPSRANVLTF. The CDR3 DNA sequence: TGCAGCGTTGAAAGGGGACAGCCTTCGAGGGCCAACGTCCTGACTTTC.

The CDR3 DNA follows: TGTGCCAGCAGCTTGGGGGGGTCCCACAATGAGCAGTTCTTC. The encoded protein is CASSLGGSHNEQFF. The V gene is TRBV7-3, the J gene TRBJ2-1; the match to TRBD2 covers 7 bases. CDR3 size: 14 residues. The junction had 4 bases not matched to a gene; V was cut back by 3 bases and J by 5 bases. Germline-derived CDR1 and CDR2 are SGHTA and FQGTGA.

Concerning this clone: Different DNA sequences within this sample yield the same CDR3. The chain links TRBV4-2 to TRBJ1-5; TRBD1 might be the D (6 bases). Germline CDR1 reads LGHNA; CDR2 reads YNFKEQ. V was cut by 2 bases and J by 3 bases, with 11 bases left in between. The CDR3 is made up of 15 amino acids. This chain's CDR3 is CASSQTTGNNQPQHF. DNA of the CDR3: TGTGCCAGCAGCCAAACGACAGGCAACAATCAGCCCCAGCATTTT.